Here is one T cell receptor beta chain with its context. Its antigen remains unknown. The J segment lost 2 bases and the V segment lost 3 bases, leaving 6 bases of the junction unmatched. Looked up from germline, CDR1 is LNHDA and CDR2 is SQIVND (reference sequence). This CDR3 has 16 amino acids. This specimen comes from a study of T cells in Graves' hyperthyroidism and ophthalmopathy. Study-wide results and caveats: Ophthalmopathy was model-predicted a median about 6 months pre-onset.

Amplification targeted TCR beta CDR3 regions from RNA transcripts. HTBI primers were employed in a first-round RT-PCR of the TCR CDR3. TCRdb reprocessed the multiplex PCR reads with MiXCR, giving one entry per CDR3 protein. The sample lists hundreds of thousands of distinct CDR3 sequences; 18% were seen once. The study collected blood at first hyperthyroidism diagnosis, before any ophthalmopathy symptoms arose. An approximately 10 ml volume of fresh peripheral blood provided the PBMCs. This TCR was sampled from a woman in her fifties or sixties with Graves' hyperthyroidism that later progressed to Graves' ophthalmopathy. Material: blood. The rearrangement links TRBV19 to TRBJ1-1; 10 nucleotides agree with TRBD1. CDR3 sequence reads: CASSIRGTGANTEAFF. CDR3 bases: TGTGCCAGTAGTATTCGGGGGACAGGGGCAAACACTGAAGCTTTCTTT.